Below are 20 T cell receptor beta chains sequenced from a single sample in a study of T cells in Graves' hyperthyroidism and ophthalmopathy. RNA transcripts yielded amplified TCR beta CDR3 regions. An initial round of RT-PCR targeting the TCR CDR3 relied on the HTBI primer set. Each CDR3 protein is one row after TCRdb ran MiXCR on the multiplex PCR reads. The sample holds roughly 400,000 distinct CDR3 sequences, more than 13% seen once. Sequencing input: blood. Receptor source: a man in his fifties or sixties with Graves' ophthalmopathy.

This clonotype was observed a few times. This chain uses TRBV12-3 or TRBV12-4 with TRBJ2-1; a possible D gene is TRBD1 (6 bases). The V end lost 6 bases, the J end lost 5 bases, and 14 bases lay between the germline ends. This CDR3 is built from 14 residues. The CDR3 loop is CASSNRDKDNEQFF. CDR3 sequence (DNA): TGTGCCAGCAGCAACCGGGACAAAGACAATGAGCAGTTCTTC.

This clonotype appeared many times. V and J are TRBV12-3 or TRBV12-4 and TRBJ2-7; possibly TRBD1 for D (5 bases). This CDR3 is built from 13 residues. The V end lost 3 bases, the J end lost 5 bases, and 11 bases lay between the germline ends. CDR3 coding DNA: TGTGCCAGCAGTTTCAAGGGGATCCACGAGCAGTACTTC. It translates to CASSFKGIHEQYF.

This clonotype was seen more than once but under ten times. This chain connects TRBV25-1 to TRBJ1-6; weak D call: TRBD1 (6 bases). There are 15 residues in the CDR3. CDR1 is MGHDK, CDR2 SYGVNS, per germline. Trimming took off 1 base at V and 7 bases at J, with 11 bases between the two ends. CDR3 DNA sequence: TGTGCCAGCAGTGAATTCACAGGGAAGAATTCACCCCTCCACTTT. It specifies CASSEFTGKNSPLHF.

The sample holds a few counts of this clonotype. This sequence joins TRBV5-5 and TRBJ1-1; no clear D gene. CDR3 length equals 15 residues. Between the trimmed V and J ends, which lost 0 bases and 12 bases, there was a span of 21 bases. CDR1 and CDR2 from the germline V gene are SGHKS and YYEKEE (reference sequence). CDR3 DNA sequence: TGTGCCAGCAGCTTGGTCGGCACAAGTATAGTAGAAACTTTCTTT. Protein: CASSLVGTSIVETFF. Supplemented by reference TRBV5-5 and TRBJ1-1, the full variable domain reads DAGVTQSPTHLIKTRGQQVTLRCSPISGHKSVSWYQQVLGQGPQFIFQYYEKEERGRGNFPDRFSARQFPNYSSELNVNALLLGDSALYLCASSLVGTSIVETFFGQGTRLTVV.

This clonotype was seen only a few times. The J gene is TRBJ1-1, the V gene TRBV28; the match to TRBD1 covers 10 bases. The V gene's germline CDR1 is MDHEN and CDR2 SYDVKM. The CDR3 consists of 15 residues. The ends lost 6 bases at V and 4 bases at J; junction bases unmatched: 8. In DNA, the CDR3 is TGTGCCAGCAGGAGACAGGGGGCCGGATCCACTGAAGCTTTCTTT. Protein product: CASRRQGAGSTEAFF.

The rearrangement joins TRBV27 to TRBJ1-5, with a weak D call TRBD1 (5 bases). This CDR3 comprises 13 residues. The V gene's germline CDR1 is MNHEY and CDR2 SMNVEV (reference sequence). The germline V and J ends were trimmed by 3 bases and 6 bases, with 9 bases remaining between them. The CDR3 region is CASSFQGSQPQHF. The DNA of the CDR3 is TGTGCCAGCAGTTTTCAGGGAAGTCAGCCCCAGCATTTT.

The chain combines TRBV7-2 with TRBJ2-7; 9 bases line up with TRBD1. Germline assignment: CDR1 SGHTA and CDR2 FQGNSA. With V trimmed by 4 bases and J by 6 bases, 10 bases remained unmatched. The CDR3 length is 15 residues. The CDR3 sequence is CASSYRDRVPGEQYF. The CDR3 nucleotides are TGTGCCAGCAGCTACCGGGACAGGGTACCCGGCGAGCAGTACTTC.

Turning to this clonotype: A much larger clone is a single base away; this may be a read error. The chain combines TRBV7-2 with TRBJ2-7; 11 bases line up with TRBD2. Germline V gives CDR1 SGHTA, CDR2 FQGNSA. Trimming at V came to 5 bases and at J to 3 bases, leaving 6 bases not matched to a gene. This CDR3 comprises 15 residues. The CDR3 bases are TGTGCCAGCAGCGACAGACTAGCGGGATACTACGAGCAGTACTTC. Protein product: CASSDRLAGYYEQYF.

The chain links TRBV29-1 to TRBJ1-1; the D is unclear. V was clipped by 8 bases and J by 5 bases, with 9 bases between them. CDR1 is SQVTM, CDR2 ANQGSEA, per germline. This CDR3 is 10 amino acids long. The CDR3 sequence: CSPVATEAFF. The CDR3 region has the DNA TGCAGCCCCGTAGCGACTGAAGCTTTCTTT.

The CDR3 nucleotides read TGTGCCAGCAGTCTCCATGGCAATCTGATGAACACTGAAGCTTTCTTT. Its protein product is CASSLHGNLMNTEAFF. The chain has TRBV2 and TRBJ1-1; D is ambiguous. V lost 5 bases and J lost 0, with 16 bases in between. The germline V gene has CDR1 SNHLY and CDR2 FYNNEI. This CDR3 is built from 16 residues.

The sample holds many counts of this clonotype. This chain connects TRBV3-1 to TRBJ2-1; D is unresolved. Trimming pared 5 bases from V and 6 bases from J, leaving 14 bases between. The CDR3 totals 14 residues. Germline V gives CDR1 LGHDT, CDR2 YNNKEL (reference sequence). This CDR3 is CASSFGDGVNEQFF. DNA for the CDR3: TGTGCCAGCAGCTTCGGAGACGGAGTCAATGAGCAGTTCTTC.

This clonotype appeared many times. V and J are TRBV12-3 or TRBV12-4 and TRBJ1-2; D not resolved. This CDR3 is 11 amino acids long. The V gene lost 3 bases and the J gene lost 6 bases, with 5 bases spanning the gap. CDR3 sequence: CASSLFHGYTF. CDR3 coding DNA: TGTGCCAGCAGTTTGTTTCATGGCTACACCTTC.

This clonotype was observed many times. This chain joins TRBV11-3 and TRBJ2-3, with TRBD2 matching over 12 bases. The CDR3 sequence is 16 residues long. V shed 6 bases, J shed 4 bases, and the junction held 8 bases outside the gene matches. Germline V lookup: CDR1 SGHNT, CDR2 YENEEA. CDR3: CASSSRTSGNSDTQYF. For the CDR3, the DNA is TGTGCCAGCAGTTCCAGGACTAGCGGGAATTCAGATACGCAGTATTTT.

This clonotype was detected many times. V gene TRBV12-3 or TRBV12-4 combines with J gene TRBJ1-2; D unresolved. CDR3 length equals 14 residues. The V gene lost 2 bases and the J gene lost 7 bases, with 14 bases spanning the gap. CDR3 nucleotides: TGTGCCAGCAGTTTATCCCCAAGACGGGTTGGCTACACCTTC. This gives the protein CASSLSPRRVGYTF.

This clonotype has at least ten counts. The chain joins TRBV2 to TRBJ2-5; maybe TRBD1 (6 bases). Trimming pared 4 bases from V and 5 bases from J, leaving 8 bases between. The CDR3 contains 12 residues. CDR1 is SNHLY, CDR2 FYNNEI, per germline. In nucleotides, the CDR3 is TGTGCCAGCAGTGGCCAGGGGGAGACCCAGTACTTC. This sequence encodes CASSGQGETQYF.

The sample holds many counts of this clonotype. The V and J genes are TRBV7-9 and TRBJ2-1; TRBD1 matches at 7 bases. CDR3 length: 14 residues. V was clipped by 4 bases and J by 9 bases; unmatched bases: 9. The germline gives CDR1 SEHNR, CDR2 FQNEAQ (reference sequence). The CDR3 is CASSSTGTAFEQFF. CDR3 nucleotides: TGTGCCAGCAGCTCTACCGGGACAGCTTTTGAGCAGTTCTTC. Variable domain in full (rest from reference TRBV7-9 and TRBJ2-1): DTGVSQNPRHKITKRGQNVTFRCDPISEHNRLYWYRQTLGQGPEFLTYFQNEAQLEKSRLLSDRFSAERPKGSFSTLEIQRTEQGDSAMYLCASSSTGTAFEQFFGPGTRLTVL.

This clonotype was seen ten or more times. The chain carries TRBV18 and TRBJ2-1, with 7 bases matching TRBD1. This CDR3 region has 16 residues. CDR1 and CDR2 from the germline V gene are KGHSH and LQKENI. V lost 6 bases, J lost 0 bases, and 8 bases stayed unmatched. CDR3 sequence (DNA): TGTGCCAGCTCGCGTCCACAGGGGAGCTCCTACAATGAGCAGTTCTTC. It codes for CASSRPQGSSYNEQFF.

This clonotype has ten or more counts. The rearrangement links TRBV11-2 to TRBJ2-2, with D unresolved. This CDR3 is built from 14 residues. V was cut by 3 bases and J by 0 bases, with 5 bases left in between. Germline V lookup: CDR1 SGHAT, CDR2 FQNNGV. The DNA of the CDR3 is TGTGCCAGCAGCTTCTTCGCGAACACCGGGGAGCTGTTTTTT. Its translation is CASSFFANTGELFF.

CDR3 region: CASSSHLGSSYNSPLHF. As DNA, the CDR3 is TGTGCCAGCAGCTCCCACCTGGGAAGCTCCTATAATTCACCCCTCCACTTT. The chain links TRBV7-6 to TRBJ1-6; D is ambiguous. CDR3 length: 17 residues. Deletions cut 4 bases from V and 0 bases from J, with 13 bases between. CDR1 and CDR2 (germline): SGHVS, FNYEAQ.

This clonotype turned up a few times. This chain connects TRBV11-1 to TRBJ2-3; 10 bases align to TRBD2. The germline V gene encodes CDR1 SGHAT and CDR2 FQDESV (reference sequence). J gave up 1 base and V 5 bases, and 6 bases lay outside the gene matches. The CDR3 contains 16 residues. The CDR3 region is CASSKAGTSGTDTQYF. CDR3 DNA sequence: TGTGCCAGCAGCAAAGCGGGGACTAGCGGCACAGATACGCAGTATTTT. The full variable domain, rest sourced from reference TRBV11-1 and TRBJ2-3, is EAEVAQSPRYKITEKSQAVAFWCDPISGHATLYWYRQILGQGPELLVQFQDESVVDDSQLPKDRFSAERLKGVDSTLKIQPAELGDSAMYLCASSKAGTSGTDTQYFGPGTRLTVL.